This entry lists 19 T cell receptor beta chains sequenced from one sample in a study of T cell repertoires in cytomegalovirus infection. TCRdb re-analysed the reads in MiXCR, keeping a single row per CDR3 protein. The table lists approximately 500,000 distinct CDR3 sequences, about 15% of them singletons. Material for sequencing was CD8+ T cells from PBMCs. The receptor set was obtained from a human donor in good health (CMV status not recorded). Some clones in this sample may be carry-over from other donors' samples.

In this sample, this clonotype turned up a few times. The chain links TRBV6-1 to TRBJ2-3; D uncertain. The CDR3 is made up of 15 amino acids. V was pared by 2 bases and J by 0 bases, with 9 bases between. CDR1 and CDR2 (germline): MNHNS, SASEGT. CDR3 bases: TGTGCCAGCAGTGAATGGGCAGCTAGCACAGATACGCAGTATTTT. Protein sequence: CASSEWAASTDTQYF.

The chain uses TRBV11-2 and TRBJ2-3, with 9 bases matching TRBD2. CDR1 and CDR2 (germline): SGHAT, FQNNGV. Trimming cost V 5 bases and J 5 bases; bases outside gene matches: 17. The CDR3 extends over 18 amino acids. The CDR3 region is CASSPSGVLRRGGDTQYF. The CDR3 DNA reads as TGTGCCAGCAGCCCGTCGGGAGTTTTGAGGCGGGGGGGAGATACGCAGTATTTT.

In regard to this clonotype: The conserved phenylalanine or tryptophan normally closing the CDR3 is absent here, so this likely arose from a read error. The chain joins TRBV6-2 or TRBV6-3 to TRBJ2-1, with 7 bases lining up with TRBD2. This CDR3 comprises 17 residues. The trim removed 2 bases at V and 3 bases at J, leaving 10 bases unmatched. Germline V gives CDR1 MNHEY, CDR2 SVGEGT. The CDR3 DNA is TGTGCCAGCAGTTACGGGACGGGGGAGGGCAACTACAATGAGCAGTTCTTA. Residues: CASSYGTGEGNYNEQFL.

V and J are TRBV7-9 and TRBJ2-4, with D maybe TRBD2 (6 bases). Germline V gene data show CDR1 as SEHNR and CDR2 as FQNEAQ (reference sequence). Trimming took off 7 bases at V and 1 base at J, with 11 bases between the two ends. There are 14 residues in the CDR3. The CDR3 nucleotides read TGTGCCAGCACCGTGGGGGGTGCCAAAAACATTCAGTACTTC. This sequence encodes CASTVGGAKNIQYF.

The rearrangement joins TRBV3-1 to TRBJ1-1, with TRBD1 as a possible D gene (6 bases). This CDR3 contains 16 residues. V was shortened by 4 bases and J by 5 bases, with 20 bases between the two germline ends. The germline V gene has CDR1 LGHDT and CDR2 YNNKEL (reference sequence). The CDR3 protein is CASSRSDRYVETEAFF. CDR3 nucleotides: TGTGCCAGCAGCCGATCGGACAGATATGTAGAGACTGAAGCTTTCTTT.

The chain recombines TRBV19 with TRBJ1-4, with D unresolved. From germline, CDR1 is LNHDA and CDR2 SQIVND (reference sequence). Trimming removed 6 bases at V and 8 bases at J, with 16 bases between. CDR3 length: 14 residues. The CDR3: CASSIKTRREKLFF. The DNA for the CDR3 is TGTGCCAGTAGCATCAAAACCCGGCGGGAAAAACTGTTTTTT.

This clonotype was seen at least ten times. The CDR3 DNA reads as TGCGCCAGCAGCCAAGGTACCAGCCTCAATGAGCAGTTCTTC. Amino acid sequence: CASSQGTSLNEQFF. V usage is TRBV4-1 and J usage is TRBJ2-1; D gene uncertain. The CDR3 is made up of 14 amino acids. Germline loops: CDR1 MGHRA, CDR2 YSYEKL. The V and J ends lost 1 base and 6 bases respectively, with 10 bases between them.

This clonotype came up a few times. This chain links TRBV4-1 with TRBJ2-1; 9 positions agree with TRBD2. Per germline, CDR1 MGHRA and CDR2 YSYEKL. V dropped 3 bases and J dropped 3; count of bases not matched to a gene: 18. The CDR3 loop spans 20 amino acids. The CDR3 nucleotides read TGCGCCAGCAGCCAGGCACCGGGACTAGCCCTGTCCGGCCGCTACAATGAGCAGTTCTTC. Translated: CASSQAPGLALSGRYNEQFF.

This clonotype was seen repeatedly, ten times or more. The CDR3 nucleotides are TGTGCCAGCAGTTCCCGGGACAGGGGATACAATGAGCAGTTCTTC. Its translation is CASSSRDRGYNEQFF. The chain is built from TRBV27 and TRBJ2-1, with 10 positions matching TRBD1. V shed 4 bases and J 4 bases; nucleotides not matched to a gene: 4. Germline V lookup: CDR1 MNHEY, CDR2 SMNVEV (reference sequence). CDR3 length: 15 residues.

This clonotype was seen at least ten times. The J gene is TRBJ1-3, the V gene TRBV12-5; D not resolved. Trimming left V 1 base short and J 0 bases short, with 13 bases between. Per germline, CDR1 LGHNT and CDR2 FRNRAP. The CDR3 is 17 residues long. The CDR3 DNA reads TGTGCTAGTGGTTTGGAGATCAGGAGAGCCTCTGGAAACACCATATATTTT. It codes for CASGLEIRRASGNTIYF.

This clonotype came up many times. The chain uses TRBV29-1 and TRBJ2-1, with D unresolved. The V gene lost 4 bases and the J gene lost 2 bases, with 9 bases spanning the gap. Germline-derived CDR1 and CDR2 are SQVTM and ANQGSEA. The CDR3 loop spans 13 amino acids. CDR3 in amino acids: CSVVSLTYNEQFF. DNA for the CDR3: TGCAGCGTTGTTAGCCTTACCTACAATGAGCAGTTCTTC.

Ten or more counts support this clonotype. V and J are TRBV7-9 and TRBJ2-3; TRBD2 matches at 9 bases. Losses at the gene ends were 2 bases for V and 9 bases for J; bases not matched to a gene: 9. This CDR3 comprises 15 residues. Germline-derived CDR1 and CDR2 are SEHNR and FQNEAQ (reference sequence). This chain's CDR3 is CASSLKREEGRTQYF. The CDR3 DNA reads as TGTGCCAGCAGCTTAAAGCGGGAGGAGGGCAGGACGCAGTATTTT.

This clonotype has a single count. At one end the junction does not follow the germline gene, possibly because of a read error. The chain recombines TRBV6-1 with TRBJ2-3, with D perhaps TRBD2 (5 bases). This CDR3 has 17 amino acids. Germline V gives CDR1 MNHNS, CDR2 SASEGT. The CDR3 protein is CARSEVPLATKTNTPYF. As DNA, the CDR3 is TGTGCCAGAAGTGAAGTCCCCCTAGCCACCAAGACGAATACGCCGTATTTT.

This chain connects TRBV20-1 to TRBJ2-7, with D perhaps TRBD1 (5 bases). The CDR3 contains 13 residues. Germline-derived CDR1 and CDR2 are DFQATT and SNEGSKA (reference sequence). With 3 bases removed from V and 4 bases from J, the gap between germline ends came to 13 bases. The CDR3 sequence is CSARGQGFYEQYF. The CDR3 DNA reads as TGCAGTGCTAGGGGGCAGGGCTTTTACGAGCAGTACTTC.

The sample holds a few counts of this clonotype. The rearrangement joins TRBV4-1 to TRBJ1-5; TRBD1 might be the D (6 bases). CDR1 MGHRA and CDR2 YSYEKL come from the germline V gene. V was cut by 0 bases and J by 6 bases, with 9 bases left in between. CDR3 length equals 14 residues. The chain's CDR3 is CASSQEDRGQPQHF. CDR3 DNA sequence: TGCGCCAGCAGCCAAGAGGACAGAGGTCAGCCCCAGCATTTT.

The table lists this clonotype with a few counts. V is TRBV18 and J is TRBJ2-5, with D perhaps being TRBD1 or TRBD2 (5 bases each). The germline V and J ends were trimmed by 3 bases and 5 bases, with 13 bases remaining between them. Germline CDR1 KGHSH, CDR2 LQKENI. The CDR3 has 14 residues. In DNA, the CDR3 is TGTGCCAGCTCACCTCCGGGGCCACGGGAGACCCAGTACTTC. Protein sequence: CASSPPGPRETQYF.

The gene calls are TRBV6-1 and TRBJ2-3; D call uncertain. V was shortened by 7 bases and J by 6 bases, with 5 bases between the two germline ends. Per germline, CDR1 MNHNS and CDR2 SASEGT. This CDR3 is 10 amino acids long. The CDR3, as DNA: TGTGCCAGCATGTGGGATACGCAGTATTTT. Encoded protein: CASMWDTQYF.

The chain carries TRBV7-9 and TRBJ1-1, with D uncertain. The CDR3 runs 12 residues. Germline CDR1 is SEHNR and CDR2 is FQNEAQ (reference sequence). V dropped 5 bases and J dropped 7 bases, with 11 bases sitting between them. CDR3 amino acids: CASSRPLSEAFF. DNA of the CDR3: TGTGCCAGCAGCCGCCCTTTGAGTGAAGCTTTCTTT.

This clonotype has at least ten counts. The chain joins TRBV2 to TRBJ2-3; D unresolved. Germline V gene sequence: CDR1 SNHLY, CDR2 FYNNEI. The CDR3 has 14 amino acids. With 0 bases removed from V and 4 bases from J, the gap between germline ends came to 8 bases. The CDR3 sequence is CASSEAWGSDTQYF. CDR3 sequence (DNA): TGTGCCAGCAGTGAAGCTTGGGGTTCAGATACGCAGTATTTT.